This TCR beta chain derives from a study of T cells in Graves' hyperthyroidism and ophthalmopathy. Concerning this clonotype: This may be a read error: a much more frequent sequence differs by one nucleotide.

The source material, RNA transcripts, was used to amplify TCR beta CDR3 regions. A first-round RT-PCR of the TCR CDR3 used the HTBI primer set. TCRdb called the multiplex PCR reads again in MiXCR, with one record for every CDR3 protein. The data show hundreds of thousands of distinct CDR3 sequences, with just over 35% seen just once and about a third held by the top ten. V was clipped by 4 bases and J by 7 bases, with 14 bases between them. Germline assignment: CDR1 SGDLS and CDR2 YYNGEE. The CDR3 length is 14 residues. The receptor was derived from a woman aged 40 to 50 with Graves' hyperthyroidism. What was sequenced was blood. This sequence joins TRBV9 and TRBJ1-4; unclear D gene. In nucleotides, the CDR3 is TGTGCCAGCAGCCCCCCGAGGTCTAGTGAAAAACTGTTTTTT. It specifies CASSPPRSSEKLFF.